This T cell receptor beta chain was retrieved from a study of blood T cell repertoires in COVID-19. Study in general: There were acute and convalescent COVID-19 samples, and they came from the United States, Italy and Spain. T cells, B-cell-depleted T cells, or PBMCs provided the cDNA or gDNA that served as material.

Participant-reported clinical history was the basis for cohort assignment. Authors' analysis steps: Estimated nucleated cell counts came from reference gene primer amplification. Some clones are missing from TCRdb's copy, which holds only in-frame ones; the method was immunoSEQ multiplex PCR. That table supplies the V and J calls and clone size; D and trimming were determined from the DNA. The table lists 150,000 to 200,000 clones, around 80% of them singletons. This receptor was obtained from a woman in her forties or fifties with acute COVID-19. Sample: PBMCs or T cells enriched from blood (not recorded which).

CDR3 region: CASTSRVGGYTDTQYF. The CDR3 DNA is TGTGCCAGCACCAGTCGCGTGGGGGGTTACACAGATACGCAGTATTTT. The rearrangement links TRBV5-6 to TRBJ2-3, with D possibly TRBD2 on 6 matching bases. The germline V and J ends were trimmed by 6 bases and 2 bases, with 19 bases remaining between them. This CDR3 comprises 16 residues. In germline, CDR1 is SGHDT, CDR2 YYEEEE.